This T cell receptor (beta chain) emerged from a study of blood T cell repertoires in COVID-19. Assay used: immunoSEQ multiplex PCR; TCRdb lists only in-frame clones, some missing. This table holds around 100,000 clones, nearly 90% found once. Germline V gene lookup returns CDR1 SNHLY and CDR2 FYNNEI. Trimming took 4 bases from V and 0 from J, leaving 2 bases between them. The CDR3 has 12 amino acids. This clonotype was sampled from a man in his fifties in a cohort sampled during active COVID-19. The rearrangement links TRBV2 to TRBJ2-3; D uncertain. Specimen: peripheral blood. This CDR3 reads CASSASTDTQYF. CDR3 sequence (DNA): TGTGCCAGCAGTGCGAGCACAGATACGCAGTATTTT.